This note documents a single TCR beta chain sequence. CDR1 and CDR2 (germline): MNHEY, SVGAGI. The CDR3 has 13 residues. Trimming took 2 bases from V and 9 from J, leaving 11 bases between them. The data belong to a study of OX40 agonist ivuxolimab in advanced cancers. Using immunoSEQ multiplex PCR, the repertoire was profiled, and TCRdb retains in-frame clones only, with some absent. This table holds roughly 70,000 clones, over 75% found once. The sequence derives from an adult with an advanced solid tumor such as melanoma, head and neck, liver or kidney cancer. V gene TRBV6-5 combines with J gene TRBJ2-4; D might be TRBD1 or TRBD2, each matching 6 bases. This specimen was CD4+ or CD8+ T cells sorted from blood, taken in a trial of the OX40 agonist ivuxolimab. DNA for the CDR3: TGTGCCAGCAGTTACGGGGGGCAGGGCATTCAGTACTTC. Residues: CASSYGGQGIQYF.